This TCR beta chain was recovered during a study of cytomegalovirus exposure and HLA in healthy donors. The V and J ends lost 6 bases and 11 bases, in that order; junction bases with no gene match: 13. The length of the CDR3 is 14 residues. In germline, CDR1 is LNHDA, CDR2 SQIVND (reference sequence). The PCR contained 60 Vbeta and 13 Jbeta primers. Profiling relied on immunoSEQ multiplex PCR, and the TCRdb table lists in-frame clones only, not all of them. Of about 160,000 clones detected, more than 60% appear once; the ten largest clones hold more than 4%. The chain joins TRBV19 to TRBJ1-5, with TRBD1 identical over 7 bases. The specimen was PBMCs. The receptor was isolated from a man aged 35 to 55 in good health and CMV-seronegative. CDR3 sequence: CASSVIGGQSSQHF. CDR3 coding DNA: TGTGCCAGTAGCGTTATCGGGGGACAGTCGTCCCAGCATTTT.